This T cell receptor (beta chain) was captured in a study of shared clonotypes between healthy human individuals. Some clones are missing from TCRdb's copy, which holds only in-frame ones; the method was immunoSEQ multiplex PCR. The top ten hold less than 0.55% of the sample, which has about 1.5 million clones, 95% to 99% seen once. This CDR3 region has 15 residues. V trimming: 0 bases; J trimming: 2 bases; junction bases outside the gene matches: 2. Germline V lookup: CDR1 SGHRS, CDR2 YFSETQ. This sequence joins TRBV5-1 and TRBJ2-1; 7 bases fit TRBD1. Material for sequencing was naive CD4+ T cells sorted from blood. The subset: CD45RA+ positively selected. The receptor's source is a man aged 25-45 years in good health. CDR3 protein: CASSLETGPYNEQFF. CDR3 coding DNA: TGCGCCAGCAGCTTGGAGACAGGGCCCTACAATGAGCAGTTCTTC.